This TCR beta chain was identified in a study of cytomegalovirus exposure and HLA in healthy donors. Points on this clone: Its target is not known.

The data were produced by immunoSEQ multiplex PCR, yet TCRdb's version contains in-frame clones alone and is incomplete. Of about 330,000 clones listed, roughly 90% are singletons. CDR3 length: 17 residues. Germline V gene lookup returns CDR1 LNHDA and CDR2 SQIVND (reference sequence). V lost 4 bases to trimming and J lost 0 bases; unmatched junction nucleotides: 9. Study-wide results and caveats: Reported performance of the classifier showed diagnosis of cytomegalovirus status with high specificity and sensitivity.

The sequence derives from a woman in her late teens or twenties in good health and CMV-seronegative. The rearrangement uses TRBV19 and TRBJ2-3; the match to TRBD2 covers 8 bases. The sample was PBMCs. The CDR3 DNA sequence: TGTGCCAGTAGTAACCCAACTAGCGGAATAAGCACAGATACGCAGTATTTT. As protein: CASSNPTSGISTDTQYF.